This TCR beta chain appears in the sequencing data of a study of blood T cell repertoires in COVID-19. In the study overall: Acute and convalescent COVID-19 specimens originated in the United States, Italy and Spain. T cells, B-cell-depleted T cells, or PBMCs supplied cDNA or gDNA.

V was clipped by 1 base and J by 1 base, with 10 bases between them. CDR3 length: 15 amino acids. CDR1 is LGHDT and CDR2 is YNNKEL in the germline V gene (reference sequence). In the source study's methods: Estimation of nucleated cell counts relied on the amplification of reference gene primers. This table comes from immunoSEQ multiplex PCR, and its TCRdb copy is limited to in-frame clones, with some not included. V, J and clone size were drawn from that table, and D and trimming were deduced from the DNA. The top ten hold around 8% of the sample, which has 500,000 to 600,000 clones, about 89% seen once. Patients at the Seattle site were enrolled during active infection and followed longitudinally.

The sequenced sample consisted of peripheral blood. This TCR came from a woman between 45 and 65 years old with COVID-19, enrolled during active disease. The chain carries TRBV3-1 (or the pseudogene TRBV3-2) and TRBJ1-1, with D uncertain. The DNA of the CDR3 is TGTGCCAGCAGCCAAGGGGGAGATGGGAACACTGAAGCTTTCTTT. Translation gives CASSQGGDGNTEAFF.